This T cell receptor (beta chain) came from a study of regulatory T cells in long-lasting Graves disease. According to the study, TCR beta libraries were built with iRepertoire HTBI primers and CDR3-region Arm-PCR. From the multiplex PCR reads, TCRdb called clonotypes with MiXCR, one entry per CDR3 protein. The table records around 460,000 distinct CDR3 sequences, about a fifth of them present only once. Stated time point: persistent/refractory GD, antithyroid drugs over 5 years with positive TRAb. Isolated PBMC RNA provided the starting material for the TCR library. Between the trimmed V and J ends, which lost 1 base and 7 bases, there was a span of 4 bases. Germline V lookup: CDR1 SEHNR, CDR2 FQNEAQ (reference sequence). This CDR3 is built from 12 residues.

The J gene is TRBJ2-2, the V gene TRBV7-9; the D is unclear. This sample comprised peripheral blood mononuclear cells (PBMCs), obtained when the disease was refractory, from a patient treated with antithyroid drugs. The receptor's source is a female donor with Graves disease. CDR3 coding DNA: TGTGCCAGCAGCTTAGTGCTCGGGGAGCTGTTTTTT. This gives the protein CASSLVLGELFF.